This TCR beta chain was obtained from a study of shared T cell receptors in the human thymus. Only in-frame clones appear in the TCRdb table, and some are missing; sequencing was by immunoSEQ multiplex PCR. The sample records 700,000 or so clones, roughly 85% being singletons. V lost 9 bases and J lost 5, with 23 bases in between. Germline V gives CDR1 LNHDA, CDR2 SQIVND (reference sequence). There are 16 residues in the CDR3. These sequences were also reported in another study, on human thymus T cells.

Material: thymocytes. This sequence was found in a girl under three years old with a congenital heart defect. The chain links TRBV19 to TRBJ1-5; TRBD1 is a possible D gene (6 bases). The CDR3 loop is CASKFGNRALDQPQHF. Here the CDR3 DNA reads TGTGCCAGCAAATTCGGGAACAGGGCCCTCGATCAGCCCCAGCATTTT.